This TCR beta chain was identified during a study of identical twins. Study conclusions and caveats: Instead of following the same donors, the conclusions were based on cross-sectional statistical analysis.

MiXCR, run by TCRdb on the 5' RACE reads, gives a single entry per CDR3 protein. Here the sample spans over 500,000 distinct CDR3 sequences, about 20% being singletons. This clonotype turned up a few times. Its target is unknown. V trimming: 4 bases; J trimming: 5 bases; junction bases outside the gene matches: 10. Per the germline V gene, CDR1 is SGHRS and CDR2 is YFSETQ. This CDR3 spans 15 amino acids. Another study also made use of these data, one on T cells expressing NK-cell markers. That report notes: Sorted CD3+CD56-NKG2C+, CD3+CD56+NKG2C+ and CD3+CD56+NKG2C- T cells supplied the TCR beta repertoires. Out of eight donors sequenced, seven tested HCMV-seropositive and the remaining one seronegative. The HCMV specificity of the expanded NKG2C+ T cell clones stayed unresolved.

Sequencing was done on a sample of CD4+ T cells sorted from blood. The chain joins TRBV5-1 to TRBJ2-7; 9 bases agree with TRBD1. The clonotype comes from a woman aged 18-29 years in good health. CDR3 in DNA: TGCGCCAGCAGCCCCGGACAGGGGTCAGGCCACGAGCAGTACTTC. Translating it yields CASSPGQGSGHEQYF.